The next 13 T cell receptor beta chains were all read from a single sample in a study of CD8+CD57+ T cells in acquired aplastic anemia. Sequencing was done on patients that had shown CD8+CD57+ cell expansion by flow cytometry. Profiles of TCR beta VDJ and CDR3 were generated from a genomic DNA template. TCRdb reprocessed the reads with MiXCR, giving one entry per CDR3 protein. This table has some 200,000 distinct CDR3 sequences, almost 50% appearing once. Material for sequencing was sorted CD4+, CD8+, or CD8+CD57+ T cells (not recorded which) from PBMCs. These receptors came from a human donor with aplastic anemia.

This clonotype has only a few counts. This chain joins TRBV3-1 and TRBJ1-3; a weak D match, TRBD1 (6 bases). CDR1 is LGHDT and CDR2 is YNNKEL in the germline V gene (reference sequence). Trimming cost V 3 bases and J 4 bases, with 10 bases left between them. The CDR3 sequence is 14 residues long. The CDR3 nucleotides read TGTGCCAGCAGCCACGCGGGGGCCGGAAACACCATATATTTT. Protein: CASSHAGAGNTIYF.

This clonotype was observed at least ten times. The CDR3 coding sequence is TGTGCCAGCAGTCCCCCTAGCGGGGGTCTATACGGGGAGCTGTTTTTT. It yields the protein CASSPPSGGLYGELFF. This chain links TRBV12-3 or TRBV12-4 with TRBJ2-2; 10 nucleotides agree with TRBD2. The CDR3 has 16 amino acids. Unmatched junction bases numbered 10, after V lost 5 bases and J lost 7 bases.

This rearrangement joins TRBV7-9 to TRBJ1-1; 10 bases fit TRBD1. Germline V lookup: CDR1 SEHNR, CDR2 FQNEAQ (reference sequence). Unmatched junction bases numbered 11, after V lost 2 bases and J lost 5 bases. This CDR3 spans 17 amino acids. CDR3 nucleotides: TGTGCCAGCAGCTTATATGGGACAGGGGTAGGATGGACTGAAGCTTTCTTT. Its translation: CASSLYGTGVGWTEAFF.

This clonotype was detected a few times. The chain couples TRBV27 to TRBJ1-6; tentative D call: TRBD1 (5 bases). Trimming stripped 8 bases from V and 4 bases from J, with 18 bases between. Germline-derived CDR1 and CDR2 are MNHEY and SMNVEV (reference sequence). The CDR3 has 16 amino acids. CDR3 DNA sequence: TGTGCCAGCTGCAGAACTGACAGAGCTTATAATTCACCCCTCCACTTT. As protein: CASCRTDRAYNSPLHF.

In this sample, this clonotype turned up many times. The chain couples TRBV6-4 to TRBJ1-2; 7 bases fit TRBD1. Germline V CDR1 and CDR2: MRHNA, SNTAGT. This CDR3 contains 14 residues. V was clipped by 4 bases and J by 0 bases; unmatched bases: 2. The CDR3 spells CASSADRANYGYTF. The CDR3 bases are TGTGCCAGCAGTGCCGACAGGGCTAACTATGGCTACACCTTC.

There are many counts of this clonotype. The gene calls are TRBV6-6 and TRBJ1-4; TRBD1 matches at 9 bases. The trim removed 6 bases at V and 3 bases at J, leaving 5 bases unmatched. The CDR3 is 15 residues long. Germline CDR1 reads MNHNY; CDR2 reads SVGAGI (reference sequence). CDR3 residues: CASRWTGESNEKLFF. In nucleotides, the CDR3 is TGTGCCAGCAGGTGGACAGGGGAGTCTAATGAAAAACTGTTTTTT.

This clonotype was seen at least ten times. The gene calls are TRBV5-1 and TRBJ2-7, with TRBD2 identical over 9 bases. Germline trimming cut 4 bases from V and 6 bases from J; bases unmatched to any gene: 14. This CDR3 comprises 16 residues. Germline V gene lookup returns CDR1 SGHRS and CDR2 YFSETQ. CDR3 DNA: TGCGCCAGCAGCCTATTTCGGACTAGCGAGGGCGGCGAGCAGTACTTC. It codes for CASSLFRTSEGGEQYF.

Of note for this clonotype: One end of the junction varies from germline; a read error may be responsible. The chain combines TRBV10-1 with TRBJ2-7; TRBD1 agrees at 9 bases. Germline values: CDR1 WNHNN, CDR2 SYGVQD (reference sequence). The CDR3 sequence is 13 residues long. The CDR3 spells CAISGDRVNEQYF. The CDR3 DNA reads as TGTGCCATCAGTGGGGACAGGGTGAACGAGCAGTACTTC.

The V gene is TRBV5-1, the J gene TRBJ2-7; 7 nucleotides line up with TRBD1. J was trimmed by 4 bases and V by 3 bases; bases with no gene match: 4. The CDR3 length is 13 residues. Germline CDR1 is SGHRS and CDR2 is YFSETQ. The CDR3 loop reads CASSSGQVYEQYF. CDR3 nucleotides: TGCGCCAGCAGCTCCGGACAGGTTTACGAGCAGTACTTC. The full variable domain, with the rest looked up from reference TRBV5-1 and TRBJ2-7, is KAGVTQTPRYLIKTRGQQVTLSCSPISGHRSVSWYQQTPGQGLQFLFEYFSETQRNKGNFPGRFSGRQFSNSRSEMNVSTLELGDSALYLCASSSGQVYEQYFGPGTRLTVT.

This clonotype was observed a few times. The V gene is TRBV2, the J gene TRBJ1-5; D remains ambiguous. V was trimmed by 7 bases and J by 0 bases, leaving 10 bases between them. Germline V gene data show CDR1 as SNHLY and CDR2 as FYNNEI. The CDR3 contains 14 residues. This CDR3 reads CASKTGYSNQPQHF. CDR3 coding DNA: TGTGCCAGCAAGACGGGATATAGCAATCAGCCCCAGCATTTT.

This clonotype appeared once. The chain carries TRBV20-1 and TRBJ2-3; 11 bases line up with TRBD1. This CDR3 has 16 residues. V lost 5 bases, J lost 5 bases, and 12 bases stayed unmatched. Germline-derived CDR1 and CDR2 are DFQATT and SNEGSKA (reference sequence). In nucleotides, the CDR3 is TGCAGTGCTCGTACCGGGACAGGGGGGCGTAAAGATACGCAGTATTTT. Translated: CSARTGTGGRKDTQYF.

The table lists this clonotype with many counts. The V call is TRBV5-1, the J call TRBJ1-5, with TRBD1 matching over 8 bases. CDR3 length: 14 amino acids. CDR1 and CDR2 (germline): SGHRS, YFSETQ. The trim removed 0 bases at V and 9 bases at J, leaving 5 bases unmatched. CDR3 region: CASSLGQGPAPQHF. The CDR3 DNA follows: TGCGCCAGCAGCTTGGGACAGGGGCCGGCGCCCCAGCATTTT.

This clonotype was detected once. The junction differs from germline at one of its ends, possibly a read error. This rearrangement joins TRBV7-2 to TRBJ2-7, with a weak D call TRBD1 (8 bases). This CDR3 comprises 15 residues. CDR1 is SGHTA and CDR2 is FQGNSA in the germline V gene. CDR3: CASSSRQGSGGELYF. The CDR3 region has the DNA TGTGCCAGCAGCTCCCGACAGGGGTCTGGGGGGGAGCTGTACTTC.